Included here is one T cell receptor (beta chain) sequence, with context. The ends were cut back, 4 bases at V and 5 bases at J, with 17 bases in the middle. The germline V gene encodes CDR1 LGHNA and CDR2 YNFKEQ. The CDR3 is made up of 15 amino acids. The data belong to a study of T-cell reconstitution after alpha-beta-depleted transplantation in children. It was with unique molecular identifiers that the TCRbeta library was prepared. TCRdb reprocessed the PCR reads via MiXCR and lists one record per CDR3 protein. This sample yields approximately 390,000 distinct CDR3 sequences, of which 11% are seen a single time; roughly 5% belongs to the top ten.

The source material was PBMCs from the stem cell graft donor, sampled from the stem cell graft. This clonotype was sampled from a human donor who donated a stem cell graft to a child with acute myeloid leukemia. The chain has TRBV4-2 and TRBJ1-1; maybe TRBD1 (5 bases). CDR3 sequence (DNA): TGTGCCAGCAGCCCAGGAAGATCAGGGTGGACTGAAGCTTTCTTT. It yields the protein CASSPGRSGWTEAFF.